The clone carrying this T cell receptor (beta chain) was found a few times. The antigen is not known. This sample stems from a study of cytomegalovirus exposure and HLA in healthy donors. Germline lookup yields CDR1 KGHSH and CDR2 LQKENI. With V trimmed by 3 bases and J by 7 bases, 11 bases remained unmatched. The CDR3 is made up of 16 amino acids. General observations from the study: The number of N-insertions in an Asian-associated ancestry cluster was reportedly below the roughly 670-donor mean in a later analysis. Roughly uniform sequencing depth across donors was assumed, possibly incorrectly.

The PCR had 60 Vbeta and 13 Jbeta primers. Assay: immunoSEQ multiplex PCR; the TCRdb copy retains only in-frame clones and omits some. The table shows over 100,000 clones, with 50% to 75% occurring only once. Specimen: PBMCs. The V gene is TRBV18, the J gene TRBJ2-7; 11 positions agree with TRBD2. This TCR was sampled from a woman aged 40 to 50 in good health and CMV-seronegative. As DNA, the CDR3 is TGTGCCAGCTCACCGGACTTTAGCGGGGGGGCCGGGGAGCAGTACTTC. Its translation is CASSPDFSGGAGEQYF.